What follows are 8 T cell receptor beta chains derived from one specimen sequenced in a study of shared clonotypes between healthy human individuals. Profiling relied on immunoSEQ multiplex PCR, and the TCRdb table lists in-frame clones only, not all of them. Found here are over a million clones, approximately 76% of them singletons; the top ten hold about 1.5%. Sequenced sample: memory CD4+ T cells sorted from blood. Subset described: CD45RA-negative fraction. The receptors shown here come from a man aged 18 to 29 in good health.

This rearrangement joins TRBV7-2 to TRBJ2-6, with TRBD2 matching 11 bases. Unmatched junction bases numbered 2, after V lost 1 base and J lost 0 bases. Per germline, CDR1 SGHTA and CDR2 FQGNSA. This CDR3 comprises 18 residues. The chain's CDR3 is CASSLVGLAGSGANVLTF. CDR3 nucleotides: TGTGCCAGCAGCTTAGTTGGACTAGCGGGCTCTGGGGCCAACGTCCTGACTTTC. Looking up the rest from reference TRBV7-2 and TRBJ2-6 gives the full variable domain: GAGVSQSPSNKVTEKGKDVELRCDPISGHTALYWYRQSLGQGLEFLIYFQGNSAPDKSGLPSDRFSAERTGGSVSTLTIQRTQQEDSAVYLCASSLVGLAGSGANVLTFGAGSRLTVL.

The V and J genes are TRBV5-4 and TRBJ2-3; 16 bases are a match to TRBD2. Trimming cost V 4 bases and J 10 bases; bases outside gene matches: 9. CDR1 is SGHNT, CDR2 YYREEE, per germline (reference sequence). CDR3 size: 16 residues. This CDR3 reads CASSGGLAGGLSPQYF. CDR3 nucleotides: TGTGCCAGCAGCGGGGGACTAGCGGGAGGGCTGTCTCCGCAGTATTTT. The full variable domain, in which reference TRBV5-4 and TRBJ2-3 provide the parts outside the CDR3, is ETGVTQSPTHLIKTRGQQVTLRCSSQSGHNTVSWYQQALGQGPQFIFQYYREEENGRGNFPPRFSGLQFPNYSSELNVNALELDDSALYLCASSGGLAGGLSPQYFGPGTRLTVL.

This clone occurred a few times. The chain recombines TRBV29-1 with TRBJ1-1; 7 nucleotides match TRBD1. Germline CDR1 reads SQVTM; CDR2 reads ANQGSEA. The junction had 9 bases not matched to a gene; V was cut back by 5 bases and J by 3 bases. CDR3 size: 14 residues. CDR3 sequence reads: CSVSQGGGDTEAFF. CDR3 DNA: TGCAGCGTTTCTCAGGGGGGTGGGGACACTGAAGCTTTCTTT.

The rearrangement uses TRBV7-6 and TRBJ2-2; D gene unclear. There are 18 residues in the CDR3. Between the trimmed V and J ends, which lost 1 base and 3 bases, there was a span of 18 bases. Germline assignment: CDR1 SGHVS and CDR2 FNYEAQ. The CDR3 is CASSLGPIRPRDTGELFF. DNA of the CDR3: TGTGCCAGCAGCTTAGGTCCCATAAGGCCCCGGGACACCGGGGAGCTGTTTTTT.

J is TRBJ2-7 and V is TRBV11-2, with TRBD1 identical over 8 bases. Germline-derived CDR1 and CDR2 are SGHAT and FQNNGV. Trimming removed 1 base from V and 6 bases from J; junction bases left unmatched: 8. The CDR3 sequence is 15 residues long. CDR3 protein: CASSLGPGGRSEQYF. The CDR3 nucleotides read TGTGCCAGCAGCTTAGGCCCAGGGGGCAGGAGCGAGCAGTACTTC.

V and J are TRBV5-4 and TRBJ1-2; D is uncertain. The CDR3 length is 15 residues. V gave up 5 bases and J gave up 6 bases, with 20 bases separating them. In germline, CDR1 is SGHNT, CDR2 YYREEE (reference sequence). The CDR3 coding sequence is TGTGCCAGCAGTATCGACCGGGGATCCTTCAATGGCTACACCTTC. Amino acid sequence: CASSIDRGSFNGYTF.

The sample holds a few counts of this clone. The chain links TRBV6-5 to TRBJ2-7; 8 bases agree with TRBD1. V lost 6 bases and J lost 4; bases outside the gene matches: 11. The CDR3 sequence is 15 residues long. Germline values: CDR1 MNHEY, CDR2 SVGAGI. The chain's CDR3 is CASRRGDRGPYEQYF. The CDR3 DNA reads TGTGCCAGCAGGAGGGGAGACAGGGGCCCGTACGAGCAGTACTTC.

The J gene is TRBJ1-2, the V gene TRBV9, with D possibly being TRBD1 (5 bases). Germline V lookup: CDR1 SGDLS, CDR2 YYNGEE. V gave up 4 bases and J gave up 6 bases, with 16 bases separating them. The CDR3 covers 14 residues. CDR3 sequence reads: CASSPQTASDGYTF. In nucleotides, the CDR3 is TGTGCCAGCAGCCCGCAGACAGCCTCGGATGGCTACACCTTC.